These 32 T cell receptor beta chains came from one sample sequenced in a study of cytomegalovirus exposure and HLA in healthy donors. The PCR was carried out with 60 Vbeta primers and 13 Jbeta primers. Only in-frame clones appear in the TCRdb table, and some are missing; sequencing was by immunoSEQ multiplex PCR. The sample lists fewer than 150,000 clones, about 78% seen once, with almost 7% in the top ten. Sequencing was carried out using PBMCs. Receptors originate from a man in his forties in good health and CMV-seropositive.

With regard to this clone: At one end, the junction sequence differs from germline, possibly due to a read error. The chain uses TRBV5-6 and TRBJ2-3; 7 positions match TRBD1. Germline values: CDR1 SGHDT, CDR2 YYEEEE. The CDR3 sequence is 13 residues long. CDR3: CASWPVGTDAQYF. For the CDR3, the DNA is TGTGCCAGCTGGCCCGTGGGGACAGATGCGCAGTATTTT. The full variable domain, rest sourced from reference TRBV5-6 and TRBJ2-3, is DAGVTQSPTHLIKTRGQQVTLRCSPKSGHDTVSWYQQALGQGPQFIFQYYEEEERQRGNFPDRFSGHQFPNYSSELNVNALLLGDSALYLCASWPVGTDAQYFGPGTRLTVL.

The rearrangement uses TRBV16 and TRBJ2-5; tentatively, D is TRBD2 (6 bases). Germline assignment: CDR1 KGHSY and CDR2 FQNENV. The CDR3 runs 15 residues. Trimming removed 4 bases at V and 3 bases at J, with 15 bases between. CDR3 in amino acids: CASSPTEGPEETQYF. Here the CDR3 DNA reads TGTGCCAGCAGCCCCACGGAGGGGCCCGAAGAGACCCAGTACTTC.

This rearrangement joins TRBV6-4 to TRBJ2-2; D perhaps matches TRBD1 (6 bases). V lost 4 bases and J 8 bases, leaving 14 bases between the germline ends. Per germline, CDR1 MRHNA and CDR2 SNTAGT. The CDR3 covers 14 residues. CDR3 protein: CASSATGRGGELFF. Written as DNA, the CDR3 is TGTGCCAGCAGTGCGACAGGCAGAGGGGGGGAGCTGTTTTTT.

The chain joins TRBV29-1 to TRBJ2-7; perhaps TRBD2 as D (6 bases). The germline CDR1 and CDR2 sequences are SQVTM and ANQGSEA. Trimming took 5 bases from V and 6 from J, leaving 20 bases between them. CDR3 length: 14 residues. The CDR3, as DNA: TGCAGCGTTTTGTCCGCGGTAGCGGCCGGCGAGCAGTACTTC. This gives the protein CSVLSAVAAGEQYF.

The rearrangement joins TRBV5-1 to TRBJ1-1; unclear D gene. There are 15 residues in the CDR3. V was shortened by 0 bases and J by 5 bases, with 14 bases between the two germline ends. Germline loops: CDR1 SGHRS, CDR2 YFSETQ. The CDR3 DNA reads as TGCGCCAGCAGCTTGGGGTTCCTCTCGACTACTGAAGCTTTCTTT. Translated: CASSLGFLSTTEAFF. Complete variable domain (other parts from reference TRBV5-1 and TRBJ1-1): KAGVTQTPRYLIKTRGQQVTLSCSPISGHRSVSWYQQTPGQGLQFLFEYFSETQRNKGNFPGRFSGRQFSNSRSEMNVSTLELGDSALYLCASSLGFLSTTEAFFGQGTRLTVV.

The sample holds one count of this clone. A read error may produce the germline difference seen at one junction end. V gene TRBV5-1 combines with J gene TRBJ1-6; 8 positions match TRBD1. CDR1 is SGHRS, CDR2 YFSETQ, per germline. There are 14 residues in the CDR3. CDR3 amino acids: CASSRGQENSPLHF. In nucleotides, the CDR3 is TGCGCCAGCAGCAGGGGACAGGAAAATTCACCTCTCCACTTT.

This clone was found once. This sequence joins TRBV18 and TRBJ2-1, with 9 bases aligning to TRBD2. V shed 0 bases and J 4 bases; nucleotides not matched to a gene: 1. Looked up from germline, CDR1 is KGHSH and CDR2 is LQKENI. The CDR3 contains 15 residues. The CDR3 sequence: CASSPPGLAYNEQFF. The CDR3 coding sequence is TGTGCCAGCTCACCACCGGGACTAGCTTACAATGAGCAGTTCTTC.

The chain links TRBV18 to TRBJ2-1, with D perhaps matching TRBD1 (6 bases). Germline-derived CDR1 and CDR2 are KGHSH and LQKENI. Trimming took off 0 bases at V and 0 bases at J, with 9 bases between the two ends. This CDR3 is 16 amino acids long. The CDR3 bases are TGTGCCAGCTCACCACCGACAGGCTACTCCTACAATGAGCAGTTCTTC. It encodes CASSPPTGYSYNEQFF.

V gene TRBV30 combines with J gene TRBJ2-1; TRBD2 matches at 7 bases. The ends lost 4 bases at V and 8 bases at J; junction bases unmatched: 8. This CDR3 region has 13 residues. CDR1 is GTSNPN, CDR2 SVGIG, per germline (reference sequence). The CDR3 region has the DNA TGTGCCTGGACCCGCGGGAGCTTGGATGAGCAGTTCTTC. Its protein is CAWTRGSLDEQFF. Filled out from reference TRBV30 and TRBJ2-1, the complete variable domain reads SQTIHQWPATLVQPVGSPLSLECTVEGTSNPNLYWYRQAAGRGLQLLFYSVGIGQISSEVPQNLSASRPQDRQFILSSKKLLLSDSGFYLCAWTRGSLDEQFFGPGTRLTVL.

The CDR3 sequence is CACSAYNEQFF. The CDR3 DNA sequence: TGTGCCTGTTCCGCCTACAATGAGCAGTTCTTC. The rearrangement joins TRBV27 to TRBJ2-1; no reliable D call. Per the germline V gene, CDR1 is MNHEY and CDR2 is SMNVEV (reference sequence). This CDR3 spans 11 amino acids. Trimming removed 11 bases at V and 2 bases at J, with 7 bases between.

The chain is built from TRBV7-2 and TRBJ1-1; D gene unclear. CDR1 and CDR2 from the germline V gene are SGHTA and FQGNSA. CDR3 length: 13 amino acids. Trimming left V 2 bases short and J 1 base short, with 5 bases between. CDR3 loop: CASSLIQNTEAFF. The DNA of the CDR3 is TGTGCCAGCAGCTTAATTCAGAACACTGAAGCTTTCTTT.

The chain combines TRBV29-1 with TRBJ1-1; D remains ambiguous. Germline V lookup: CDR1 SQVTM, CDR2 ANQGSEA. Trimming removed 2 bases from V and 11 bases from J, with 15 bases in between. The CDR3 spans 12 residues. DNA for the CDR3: TGCAGCGTTGAAACTCCAGGTTCGGTTGCTTTCTTT. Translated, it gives CSVETPGSVAFF.

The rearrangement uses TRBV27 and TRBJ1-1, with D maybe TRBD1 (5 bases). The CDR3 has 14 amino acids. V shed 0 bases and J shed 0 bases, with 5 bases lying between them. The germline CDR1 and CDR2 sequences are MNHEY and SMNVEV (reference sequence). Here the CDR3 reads CASSLSGVNTEAFF. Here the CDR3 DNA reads TGTGCCAGCAGTTTATCAGGGGTGAACACTGAAGCTTTCTTT.

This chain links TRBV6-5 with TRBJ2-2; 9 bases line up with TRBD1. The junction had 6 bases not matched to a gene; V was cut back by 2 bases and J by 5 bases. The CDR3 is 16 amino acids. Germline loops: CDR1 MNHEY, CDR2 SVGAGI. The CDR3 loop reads CASSYGGDRVTGELFF. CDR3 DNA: TGTGCCAGCAGTTACGGGGGGGACAGGGTGACCGGGGAGCTGTTTTTT.

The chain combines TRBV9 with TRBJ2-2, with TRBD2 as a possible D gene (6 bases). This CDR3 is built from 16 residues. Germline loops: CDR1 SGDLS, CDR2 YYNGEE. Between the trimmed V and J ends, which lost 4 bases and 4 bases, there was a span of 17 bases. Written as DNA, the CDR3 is TGTGCCAGCAGCACCCGCAGGGAGGTCGCCACCGGGGAGCTGTTTTTT. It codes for CASSTRREVATGELFF.

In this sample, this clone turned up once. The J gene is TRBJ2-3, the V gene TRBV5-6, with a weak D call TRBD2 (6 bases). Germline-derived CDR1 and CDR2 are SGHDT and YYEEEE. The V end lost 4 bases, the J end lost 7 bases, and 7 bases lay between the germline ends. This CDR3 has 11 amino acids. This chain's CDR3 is CASSGRNTQYF. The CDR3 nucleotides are TGTGCCAGCAGCGGGAGGAATACGCAGTATTTT. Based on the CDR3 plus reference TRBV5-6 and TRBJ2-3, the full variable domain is DAGVTQSPTHLIKTRGQQVTLRCSPKSGHDTVSWYQQALGQGPQFIFQYYEEEERQRGNFPDRFSGHQFPNYSSELNVNALLLGDSALYLCASSGRNTQYFGPGTRLTVL.

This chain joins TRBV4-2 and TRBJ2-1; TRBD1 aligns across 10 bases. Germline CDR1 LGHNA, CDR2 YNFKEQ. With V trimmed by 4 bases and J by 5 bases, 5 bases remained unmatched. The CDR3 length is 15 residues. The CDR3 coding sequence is TGTGCCAGCAGCCCGCCCGGGACAGGGGACAATGAGCAGTTCTTC. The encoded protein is CASSPPGTGDNEQFF.

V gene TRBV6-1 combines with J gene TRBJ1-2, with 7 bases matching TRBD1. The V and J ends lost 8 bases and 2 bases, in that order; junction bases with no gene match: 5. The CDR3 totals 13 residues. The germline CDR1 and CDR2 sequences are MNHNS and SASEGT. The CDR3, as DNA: TGTGCCAGCGGGAGACAGGGAAACTATGGCTACACCTTC. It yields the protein CASGRQGNYGYTF.

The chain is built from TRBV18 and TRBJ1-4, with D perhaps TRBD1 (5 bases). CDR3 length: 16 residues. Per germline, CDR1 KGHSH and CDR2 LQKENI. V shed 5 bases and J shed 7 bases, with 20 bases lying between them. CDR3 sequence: CASSSLGAHSGEKLFF. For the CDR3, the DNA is TGTGCCAGCTCATCGCTAGGGGCTCATTCGGGTGAAAAACTGTTTTTT.

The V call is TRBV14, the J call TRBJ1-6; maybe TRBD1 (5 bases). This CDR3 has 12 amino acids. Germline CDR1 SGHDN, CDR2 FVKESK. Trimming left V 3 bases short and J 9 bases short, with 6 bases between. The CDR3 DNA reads TGTGCCAGCAGCCACGGGGGTTCACCCCTCCACTTT. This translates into CASSHGGSPLHF.

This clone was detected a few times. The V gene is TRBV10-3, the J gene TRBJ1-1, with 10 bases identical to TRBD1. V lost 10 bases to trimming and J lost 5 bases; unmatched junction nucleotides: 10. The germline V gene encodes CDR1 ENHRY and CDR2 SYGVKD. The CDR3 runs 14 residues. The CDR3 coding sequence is TGTGCCAGCAGCCGACAGGGGGCGAGGACTGAAGCTTTCTTT. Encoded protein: CASSRQGARTEAFF.

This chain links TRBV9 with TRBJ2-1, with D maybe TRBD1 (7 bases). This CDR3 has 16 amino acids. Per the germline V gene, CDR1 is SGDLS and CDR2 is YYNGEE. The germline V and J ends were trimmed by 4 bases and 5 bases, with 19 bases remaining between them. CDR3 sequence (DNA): TGTGCCAGCAGCACCCTCGGAGGGGGCCGGAACAATGAGCAGTTCTTC. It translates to CASSTLGGGRNNEQFF.

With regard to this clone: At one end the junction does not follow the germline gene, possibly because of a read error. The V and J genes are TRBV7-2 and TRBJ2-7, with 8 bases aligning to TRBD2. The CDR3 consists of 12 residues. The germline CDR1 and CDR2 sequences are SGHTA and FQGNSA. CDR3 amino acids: CASSLLGLVVSF. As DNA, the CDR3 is TGTGCCAGCAGCTTGTTGGGACTAGTTGTCTCTTTC.

CDR3 region: CAWSTGLDYEQYF. CDR3 DNA: TGTGCCTGGAGCACAGGACTAGACTACGAGCAGTACTTC. The chain uses TRBV30 and TRBJ2-7, with TRBD2 identical over 7 bases. Germline CDR1 is GTSNPN and CDR2 is SVGIG (reference sequence). CDR3 length equals 13 residues. V dropped 3 bases and J dropped 3; count of bases not matched to a gene: 5.

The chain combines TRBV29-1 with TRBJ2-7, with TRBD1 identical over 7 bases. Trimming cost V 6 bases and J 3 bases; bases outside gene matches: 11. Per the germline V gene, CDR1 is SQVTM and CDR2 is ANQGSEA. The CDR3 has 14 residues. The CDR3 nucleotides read TGCAGCGTCGACGACCGGGACAGATACTACGAGCAGTACTTC. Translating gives CSVDDRDRYYEQYF.

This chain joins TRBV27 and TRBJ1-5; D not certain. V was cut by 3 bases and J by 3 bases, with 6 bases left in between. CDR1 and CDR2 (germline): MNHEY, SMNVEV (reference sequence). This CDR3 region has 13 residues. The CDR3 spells CASSFSPNQPQHF. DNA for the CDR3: TGTGCCAGCAGTTTCTCTCCCAATCAGCCCCAGCATTTT.

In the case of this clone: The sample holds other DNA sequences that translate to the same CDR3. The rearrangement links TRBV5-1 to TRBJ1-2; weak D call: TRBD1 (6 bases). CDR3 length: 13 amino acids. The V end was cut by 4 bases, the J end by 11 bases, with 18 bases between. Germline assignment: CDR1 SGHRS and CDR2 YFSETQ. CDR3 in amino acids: CASSHAGDKSYTF. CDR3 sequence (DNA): TGCGCCAGCAGCCACGCCGGGGACAAATCTTACACCTTC. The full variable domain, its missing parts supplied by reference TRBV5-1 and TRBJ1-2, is KAGVTQTPRYLIKTRGQQVTLSCSPISGHRSVSWYQQTPGQGLQFLFEYFSETQRNKGNFPGRFSGRQFSNSRSEMNVSTLELGDSALYLCASSHAGDKSYTFGSGTRLTVV.

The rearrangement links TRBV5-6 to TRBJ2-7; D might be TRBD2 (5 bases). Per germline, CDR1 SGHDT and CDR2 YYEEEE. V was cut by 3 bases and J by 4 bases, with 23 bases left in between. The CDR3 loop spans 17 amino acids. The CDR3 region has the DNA TGTGCCAGCAGCTCCCGAGAGAGAGGCCCTCCGGGATACGAGCAGTACTTC. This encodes CASSSRERGPPGYEQYF.

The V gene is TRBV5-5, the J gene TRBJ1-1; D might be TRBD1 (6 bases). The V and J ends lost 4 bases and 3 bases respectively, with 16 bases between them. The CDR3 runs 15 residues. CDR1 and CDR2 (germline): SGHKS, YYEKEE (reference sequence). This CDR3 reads CASSKRDTEYTEAFF. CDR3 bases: TGTGCCAGCAGCAAACGGGACACAGAGTACACTGAAGCTTTCTTT.

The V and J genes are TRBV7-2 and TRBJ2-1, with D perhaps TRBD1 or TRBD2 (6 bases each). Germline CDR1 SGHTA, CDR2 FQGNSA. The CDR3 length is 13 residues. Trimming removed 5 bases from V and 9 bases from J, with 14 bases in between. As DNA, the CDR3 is TGTGCCAGCAGCCTAGGGGGGCGTGGTGAGCAGTTCTTC. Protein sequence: CASSLGGRGEQFF.

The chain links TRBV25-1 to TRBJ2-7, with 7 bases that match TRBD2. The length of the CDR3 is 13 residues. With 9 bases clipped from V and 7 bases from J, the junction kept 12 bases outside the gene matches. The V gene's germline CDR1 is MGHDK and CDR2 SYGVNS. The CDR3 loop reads CARSREAPSEQYF. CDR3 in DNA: TGTGCCAGGTCTCGGGAGGCCCCATCAGAGCAGTACTTC.

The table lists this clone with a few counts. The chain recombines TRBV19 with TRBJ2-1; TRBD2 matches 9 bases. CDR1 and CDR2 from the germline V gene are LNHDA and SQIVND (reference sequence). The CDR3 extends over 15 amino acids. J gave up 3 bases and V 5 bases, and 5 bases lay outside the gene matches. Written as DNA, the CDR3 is TGTGCCAGTAGTCTCAGCGGGGGGAACTACAATGAGCAGTTCTTC. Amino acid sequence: CASSLSGGNYNEQFF.